This T cell receptor beta chain was identified in a study of blood T cells in healthy people across ages. Primers used in a second PCR of roughly 7 to 12 cycles were a sample-barcoded 5' primer and a J-beta primer mix. TCRdb ran MiXCR on the 5' RACE reads and lists one entry per CDR3 protein. This table has about 970,000 distinct CDR3 sequences, about 51% appearing once. The CDR3 totals 15 residues. In germline, CDR1 is SGHTA, CDR2 FQGNSA. V lost 0 bases to trimming and J lost 12 bases, with 18 bases between them. This clonotype was obtained from a woman aged 60-75 years in good health. Sequenced: blood. This chain connects TRBV7-2 to TRBJ2-1; D could derive from TRBD1 or TRBD2 (5 bases each). The CDR3 is CASSLATGPGPGQFF. CDR3 DNA sequence: TGTGCCAGCAGCTTAGCCACCGGACCGGGACCCGGGCAGTTCTTC. The full variable domain, rest sourced from reference TRBV7-2 and TRBJ2-1, is GAGVSQSPSNKVTEKGKDVELRCDPISGHTALYWYRQSLGQGLEFLIYFQGNSAPDKSGLPSDRFSAERTGGSVSTLTIQRTQQEDSAVYLCASSLATGPGPGQFFGPGTRLTVL.